Shown below are 3 T cell receptor beta chains from a single sample sequenced in a study of neoadjuvant nivolumab and ipilimumab in lung cancer (dated by TCRdb to 2020 to 2021). The sample's time point label, in plain terms: at surgical resection after neoadjuvant nivolumab +/- ipilimumab. The library was produced with the immunoSEQ multiplex PCR assay. TCRdb limited this immuneACCESS table to in-frame rearrangements with V and J called. A share of clones is missing; checked studies link under half to unresolved V genes, and the rest is unexplained. The table for this sample lists about 6,900 clones; approximately 79% of them were counted only once. The ten largest clones take up 4% to 5.5% of the sample. The sample was tumor tissue, taken after neoadjuvant nivolumab, alone or with ipilimumab, at or shortly before surgery. These receptors were taken from an adult with non-small cell lung cancer.

The chain carries TRBV2 and TRBJ2-3, with 7 bases lining up with TRBD2. Germline-derived CDR1 and CDR2 are SNHLY and FYNNEI. The CDR3 contains 14 residues. V shed 7 bases, J shed 2 bases, and the junction held 6 bases outside the gene matches. The CDR3 sequence: CASTPRDYTDTQYF. The CDR3 nucleotides read TGTGCCAGCACACCAAGGGACTACACAGATACGCAGTATTTT.

This chain uses TRBV18 with TRBJ2-5, with 11 bases fitting TRBD2. CDR1 and CDR2 from the germline V gene are KGHSH and LQKENI. After removal of 8 bases from V and 2 bases from J, the junction contained 7 bases not matched to a gene. The CDR3 runs to 15 residues. Here the CDR3 DNA reads TGTGCCAGCGCGGGACTAGCGGACAGACAAGAGACCCAGTACTTC. Translated: CASAGLADRQETQYF.

The V call is TRBV6-5, the J call TRBJ2-2; perhaps TRBD1 as D (6 bases). Germline V gene data show CDR1 as MNHEY and CDR2 as SVGAGI. V lost 4 bases, J lost 7 bases, and 13 bases lay in between. This CDR3 region has 14 residues. The CDR3: CASSSTLGGGELFF. CDR3 coding DNA: TGTGCCAGCAGTTCCACCCTAGGGGGCGGGGAGCTGTTTTTT.